Each of the 27 T cell receptor beta chains below was sequenced from the same sample in a study. TCRdb passed the 5' RACE reads through MiXCR, listing each CDR3 protein once. Of tens of thousands of distinct CDR3 sequences listed, just under 30% are singletons. Sequencing was performed on memory CD4+ T cells sorted from a lymph node. Sample subset: memory CD4+ T cells, CD4+CD45RO+CD25-. The receptors originated from a female donor with breast cancer.

The chain uses TRBV27 and TRBJ2-1; D is unclear. V lost 2 bases and J 12 bases, leaving 8 bases between the germline ends. The CDR3 has 11 amino acids. Germline CDR1 and CDR2: MNHEY and SMNVEV (reference sequence). The CDR3 is CASSLGSAQFF. The DNA of the CDR3 is TGTGCCAGCAGTTTAGGAAGTGCGCAGTTCTTC.

This clonotype has only a few counts. The CDR3 sequence is CASSPLAGRAAGANVLTF. The CDR3 DNA reads TGTGCCAGCAGCCCTTTAGCGGGTCGGGCGGCTGGGGCCAACGTCCTGACTTTC. The gene calls are TRBV2 and TRBJ2-6; 7 bases are a match to TRBD2. V shed 6 bases and J 2 bases; nucleotides not matched to a gene: 13. From germline, CDR1 is SNHLY and CDR2 FYNNEI. The CDR3 consists of 18 residues.

Comment on this clonotype: The conserved phenylalanine or tryptophan is not found at the CDR3 terminus, so this likely reflects a read error. V usage is TRBV7-7 and J usage is TRBJ2-5, with 8 nucleotides matching TRBD1. This CDR3 spans 16 amino acids. Per germline, CDR1 SSHAT and CDR2 FNYEAQ (reference sequence). Trimming cost V 1 base and J 4 bases; bases outside gene matches: 8. CDR3 nucleotides: TGTGCCAGCAGCTTAGTCTGGCAGGGGGCGGGAGAGACCCAGTACGTC. Protein product: CASSLVWQGAGETQYV.

The J gene is TRBJ2-6, the V gene TRBV18; the D is unclear. The germline V gene has CDR1 KGHSH and CDR2 LQKENI. V shed 5 bases and J shed 0 bases, with 8 bases lying between them. The CDR3 has 15 residues. CDR3 residues: CASSAQPSGANVLTF. The DNA for the CDR3 is TGTGCCAGCTCAGCGCAGCCCTCTGGGGCCAACGTCCTGACTTTC.

This sequence joins TRBV6-5 and TRBJ1-1, with D possibly being TRBD1 (5 bases). Trimming took 7 bases from V and 9 from J, leaving 21 bases between them. The germline V gene has CDR1 MNHEY and CDR2 SVGAGI. This CDR3 comprises 14 residues. The CDR3 protein is CASTNGAGGPQAFF. CDR3 DNA: TGTGCCAGCACCAACGGGGCGGGTGGGCCGCAAGCTTTCTTT.

This chain uses TRBV7-6 with TRBJ1-6; D uncertain. This CDR3 comprises 16 residues. CDR1 is SGHVS, CDR2 FNYEAQ, per germline. V dropped 2 bases and J dropped 0 bases, with 8 bases sitting between them. The CDR3 DNA reads as TGTGCCAGCAGCTTACGGGGAAGCTCCTATAATTCACCCCTCCACTTT. Translating it yields CASSLRGSSYNSPLHF. The full variable domain, with the rest looked up from reference TRBV7-6 and TRBJ1-6, is GAGVSQSPRYKVTKRGQDVALRCDPISGHVSLYWYRQALGQGPEFLTYFNYEAQQDKSGLPNDRFSAERPEGSISTLTIQRTEQRDSAMYRCASSLRGSSYNSPLHFGNGTRLTVT.

This chain links TRBV4-2 with TRBJ2-5; D gene unclear. This CDR3 comprises 13 residues. Trimming cost V 1 base and J 5 bases, with 8 bases left between them. Germline CDR1 LGHNA, CDR2 YNFKEQ. The CDR3 loop reads CASSQVVGETQYF. The CDR3, as DNA: TGTGCCAGCAGCCAAGTAGTTGGCGAGACCCAGTACTTC.

This rearrangement joins TRBV5-1 to TRBJ2-1, with 11 bases lining up with TRBD2. This CDR3 spans 15 amino acids. Losses at the gene ends were 1 base for V and 7 bases for J; bases not matched to a gene: 4. Germline V CDR1 and CDR2: SGHRS, YFSETQ. The chain's CDR3 is CASSLWLAGGNEQFF. For the CDR3, the DNA is TGCGCCAGCAGCTTGTGGCTAGCGGGAGGAAATGAGCAGTTCTTC.

This clonotype was observed a few times. The V and J genes are TRBV9 and TRBJ2-7, with no clear D. The germline V gene has CDR1 SGDLS and CDR2 YYNGEE. V lost 0 bases and J lost 5, with 12 bases in between. This CDR3 is built from 14 residues. CDR3 sequence: CASSVVLSSNEQYF. The CDR3 coding sequence is TGTGCCAGCAGCGTAGTTCTTTCAAGCAACGAGCAGTACTTC.

This clonotype showed up just a few times. The chain has TRBV6-5 and TRBJ1-2, with TRBD1 matching over 8 bases. V trimming: 4 bases; J trimming: 4 bases; junction bases outside the gene matches: 8. The germline gives CDR1 MNHEY, CDR2 SVGAGI. The CDR3 runs 15 residues. DNA for the CDR3: TGTGCCAGCAGTTCGAACACCGGGACAGGCTATGGCTACACCTTC. It specifies CASSSNTGTGYGYTF.

The gene calls are TRBV7-2 and TRBJ2-7; no reliable D call. The CDR3 extends over 13 amino acids. Germline V lookup: CDR1 SGHTA, CDR2 FQGNSA. V was clipped by 5 bases and J by 0 bases, with 8 bases between them. The CDR3 DNA follows: TGTGCCAGCAGCCCGCAATCCTCCTACGAGCAGTACTTC. Its translation is CASSPQSSYEQYF. The whole variable domain, filled in from reference TRBV7-2 and TRBJ2-7, reads GAGVSQSPSNKVTEKGKDVELRCDPISGHTALYWYRQSLGQGLEFLIYFQGNSAPDKSGLPSDRFSAERTGGSVSTLTIQRTQQEDSAVYLCASSPQSSYEQYFGPGTRLTVT.

V is TRBV12-3 or TRBV12-4 and J is TRBJ1-1, with 7 nucleotides matching TRBD1. The CDR3 consists of 16 residues. J was trimmed by 7 bases and V by 5 bases; bases with no gene match: 16. CDR3 in DNA: TGTGCCAGCAGTCCTGGTGCCTCACAGGGGTATGTTGAAGCTTTCTTT. Its translation: CASSPGASQGYVEAFF.

This chain joins TRBV7-2 and TRBJ2-5; a possible D gene is TRBD1 (6 bases). The CDR3 is 14 residues long. CDR1 is SGHTA, CDR2 FQGNSA, per germline. The germline V and J ends were trimmed by 5 bases and 5 bases, with 15 bases remaining between them. CDR3 sequence reads: CASSQGQSWETQYF. For the CDR3, the DNA is TGTGCCAGCAGCCAGGGGCAGTCATGGGAGACCCAGTACTTC.

The V and J genes are TRBV4-3 and TRBJ2-1; TRBD2 agrees at 10 bases. CDR1 is LGHNA, CDR2 YSLEER, per germline. This CDR3 has 15 amino acids. Trimming cost V 4 bases and J 0 bases; bases outside gene matches: 0. The CDR3 protein is CASSPSGSSYNEQFF. The CDR3 DNA reads TGCGCCAGCAGCCCTAGCGGGAGCTCCTACAATGAGCAGTTCTTC.

This clonotype was observed a few times. This chain connects TRBV5-1 to TRBJ1-1, with TRBD1 as a possible D gene (5 bases). There are 14 residues in the CDR3. V lost 4 bases and J 1 base, leaving 11 bases between the germline ends. CDR1 and CDR2 from the germline V gene are SGHRS and YFSETQ. The chain's CDR3 is CASSPGRRNTEAFF. The CDR3 DNA is TGCGCCAGCAGCCCGGGACGGAGGAACACTGAAGCTTTCTTT. Looking up the rest from reference TRBV5-1 and TRBJ1-1 gives the full variable domain: KAGVTQTPRYLIKTRGQQVTLSCSPISGHRSVSWYQQTPGQGLQFLFEYFSETQRNKGNFPGRFSGRQFSNSRSEMNVSTLELGDSALYLCASSPGRRNTEAFFGQGTRLTVV.

CDR3: CASIARGTQYF. The CDR3 nucleotides read TGTGCCAGCATCGCACGGGGGACCCAGTACTTC. The chain employs TRBV2 and TRBJ2-5; D perhaps matches TRBD2 (5 bases). CDR1 is SNHLY and CDR2 is FYNNEI in the germline V gene. The CDR3 covers 11 residues. V was clipped by 7 bases and J by 7 bases, with 10 bases between them.

In this sample, this clonotype turned up a few times. The chain employs TRBV7-6 and TRBJ2-2; D could derive from TRBD1 or TRBD2 (7 bases each). Per germline, CDR1 SGHVS and CDR2 FNYEAQ. The CDR3 is made up of 16 amino acids. The V and J ends lost 7 bases and 1 base respectively, with 16 bases between them. The CDR3 DNA follows: TGTGCCAGCACCACGGGGGGACAGATGAACACCGGGGAGCTGTTTTTT. Amino acid sequence: CASTTGGQMNTGELFF.

About this clonotype itself: The missing conserved phenylalanine or tryptophan at the end of this CDR3 makes a read error likely. The V call is TRBV5-6, the J call TRBJ2-3; D not certain. The CDR3 runs 16 residues. V lost 0 bases to trimming and J lost 0 bases, with 11 bases between them. Germline lookup yields CDR1 SGHDT and CDR2 YYEEEE. For the CDR3, the DNA is TGTGCCAGCAGCTTGGTTGGGTCAGAAAGCACAGATACGCAGTATGTT. It yields the protein CASSLVGSESTDTQYV.

The chain recombines TRBV7-3 with TRBJ2-2; either TRBD1 or TRBD2 may fit D (6 bases each). V was trimmed by 1 base and J by 8 bases, leaving 14 bases between them. Germline V gene data show CDR1 as SGHTA and CDR2 as FQGTGA. CDR3 length: 15 amino acids. The CDR3 loop reads CASSLNSGALGELFF. CDR3 bases: TGTGCCAGCAGCTTAAATTCGGGGGCCCTGGGGGAGCTGTTTTTT.

Turning to this clonotype: The junction departs from germline at one end; a sequencing error may be responsible. This chain joins TRBV6-5 and TRBJ2-7; TRBD2 matches at 11 bases. The CDR3 length is 15 residues. The V gene's germline CDR1 is MNHEY and CDR2 SVGAGI. The DNA for the CDR3 is TGTGCCGGCAGGCGAACTAGCGGGAGCGACTACGAGCAGTACTTC. This codes for CAGRRTSGSDYEQYF.

For this clonotype: The conserved closing phenylalanine or tryptophan is absent in this CDR3, likely reflecting a read error. The V call is TRBV9, the J call TRBJ2-7, with TRBD2 matching 9 bases. The CDR3 spans 15 residues. Unmatched junction bases numbered 7, after V lost 4 bases and J lost 2 bases. Germline-derived CDR1 and CDR2 are SGDLS and YYNGEE. DNA for the CDR3: TGTGCCAGCAGCCCGTGGTCTAGCGGGACCTACGAGCAGTACTGC. Residues: CASSPWSSGTYEQYC.

The sample holds a few counts of this clonotype. This chain connects TRBV5-6 to TRBJ2-5; D not resolved. This CDR3 spans 13 amino acids. Germline-derived CDR1 and CDR2 are SGHDT and YYEEEE. V dropped 5 bases and J dropped 1 base, with 9 bases sitting between them. The CDR3 nucleotides are TGTGCCAGCAGTCTTAGGGCCCAAGAGACCCAGTACTTC. The encoded protein is CASSLRAQETQYF.

This clonotype was detected a few times. The CDR3 loop is CASSLPGQSKPQHF. CDR3 DNA sequence: TGTGCCAGCAGTTTACCCGGACAGTCCAAGCCCCAGCATTTT. The chain uses TRBV28 and TRBJ1-5; tentatively, D is TRBD1 (6 bases). Germline V gives CDR1 MDHEN, CDR2 SYDVKM. The CDR3 totals 14 residues. Trimming took 2 bases from V and 8 from J, leaving 13 bases between them.

The V call is TRBV20-1, the J call TRBJ2-1, with D uncertain. Per germline, CDR1 DFQATT and CDR2 SNEGSKA (reference sequence). The CDR3 spans 13 residues. Between the trimmed V and J ends, which lost 6 bases and 4 bases, there was a span of 13 bases. This chain's CDR3 is CSAQTRAYNEQFF. The CDR3 DNA reads as TGCAGTGCCCAGACACGGGCGTACAATGAGCAGTTCTTC.

The chain has TRBV12-3 or TRBV12-4 and TRBJ1-1, with TRBD1 matching 8 bases. This CDR3 spans 15 amino acids. With 4 bases clipped from V and 5 bases from J, the junction kept 9 bases outside the gene matches. The DNA of the CDR3 is TGTGCCAGCAGTTGGACAGGGATTTCGTGGACTGAAGCTTTCTTT. As protein: CASSWTGISWTEAFF.

This clonotype was counted between two and nine times. The genes are TRBV28 and TRBJ1-2; D is unresolved. Germline V CDR1 and CDR2: MDHEN, SYDVKM. The CDR3 length is 17 residues. V gave up 4 bases and J gave up 6 bases, with 24 bases separating them. The DNA for the CDR3 is TGTGCCAGCAGTTCTTATTCATCCCGGACCGCTATCGATGGCTACACCTTC. Amino acids: CASSSYSSRTAIDGYTF.

V is TRBV10-3 and J is TRBJ2-1, with 9 bases that match TRBD2. This CDR3 contains 14 residues. V gave up 6 bases and J gave up 7 bases; unmatched junction bases: 7. CDR1 and CDR2 from the germline V gene are ENHRY and SYGVKD. CDR3 sequence: CAIRETSGGNEQFF. CDR3 in DNA: TGTGCCATCAGGGAGACTAGCGGAGGGAATGAGCAGTTCTTC.